This T cell receptor beta chain was identified in a study of cytomegalovirus exposure and HLA in healthy donors. Study overall: About 85 million unique TCR sequences came from HLA-typed donors in an early release. The Caucasian-associated ancestry cluster held roughly 81% of approximately 400 genotyped donors.

The PCR was carried out with 60 Vbeta primers and 13 Jbeta primers. Produced via immunoSEQ multiplex PCR; TCRdb's table is partial and in-frame only. The sample shows 150,000 to 200,000 clones, approximately 84% of them seen only once. The germline gives CDR1 MNHNY, CDR2 SVGAGI (reference sequence). The CDR3 runs 15 residues. V gave up 8 bases and J gave up 9 bases; unmatched junction bases: 16. V gene TRBV6-6 combines with J gene TRBJ2-5; 9 bases are a match to TRBD1. The TCR was taken from a girl under three years old in good health and CMV-seronegative. Sequencing input: PBMCs. CDR3 amino acids: CASGNTGGLQEAQYF. CDR3 nucleotide sequence: TGTGCCAGCGGCAATACAGGGGGCTTACAGGAGGCCCAGTACTTC.